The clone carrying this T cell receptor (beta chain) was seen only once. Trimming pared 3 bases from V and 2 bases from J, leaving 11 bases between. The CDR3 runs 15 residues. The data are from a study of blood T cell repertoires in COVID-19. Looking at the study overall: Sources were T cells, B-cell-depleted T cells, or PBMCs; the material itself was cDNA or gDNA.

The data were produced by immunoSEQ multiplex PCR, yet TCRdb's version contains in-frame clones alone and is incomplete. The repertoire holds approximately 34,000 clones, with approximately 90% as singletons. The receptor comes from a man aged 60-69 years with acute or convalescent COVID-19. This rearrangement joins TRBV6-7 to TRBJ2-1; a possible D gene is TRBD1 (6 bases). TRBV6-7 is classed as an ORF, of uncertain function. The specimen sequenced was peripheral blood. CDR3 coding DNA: TGTGCCAGCAGTTATCCGGGACACACCTACAATGAGCAGTTCTTC. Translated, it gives CASSYPGHTYNEQFF.